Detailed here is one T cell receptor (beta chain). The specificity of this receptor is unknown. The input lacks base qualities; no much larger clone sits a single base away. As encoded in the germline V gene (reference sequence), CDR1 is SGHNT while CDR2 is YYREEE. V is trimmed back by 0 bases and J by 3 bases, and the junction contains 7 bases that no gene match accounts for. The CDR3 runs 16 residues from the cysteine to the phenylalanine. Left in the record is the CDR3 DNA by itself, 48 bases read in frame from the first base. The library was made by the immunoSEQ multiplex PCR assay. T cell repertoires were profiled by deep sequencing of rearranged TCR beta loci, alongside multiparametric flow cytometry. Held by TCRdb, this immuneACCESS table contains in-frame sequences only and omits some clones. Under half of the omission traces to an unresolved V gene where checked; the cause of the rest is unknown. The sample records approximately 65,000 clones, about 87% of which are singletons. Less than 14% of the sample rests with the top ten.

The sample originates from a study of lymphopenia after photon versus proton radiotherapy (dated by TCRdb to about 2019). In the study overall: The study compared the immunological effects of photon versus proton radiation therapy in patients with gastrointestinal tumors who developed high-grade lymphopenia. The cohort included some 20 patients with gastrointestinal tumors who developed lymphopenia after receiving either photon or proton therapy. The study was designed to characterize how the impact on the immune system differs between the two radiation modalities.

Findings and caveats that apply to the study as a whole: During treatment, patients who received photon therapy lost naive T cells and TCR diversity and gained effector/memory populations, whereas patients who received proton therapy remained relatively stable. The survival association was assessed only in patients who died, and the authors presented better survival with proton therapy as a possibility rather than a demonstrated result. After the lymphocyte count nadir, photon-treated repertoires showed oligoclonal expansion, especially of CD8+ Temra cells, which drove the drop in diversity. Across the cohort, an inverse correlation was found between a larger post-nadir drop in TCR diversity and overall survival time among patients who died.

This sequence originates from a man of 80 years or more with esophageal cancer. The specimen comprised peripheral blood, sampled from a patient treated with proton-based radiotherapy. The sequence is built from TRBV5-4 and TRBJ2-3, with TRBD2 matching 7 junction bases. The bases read TGTGCCAGCAGCTTGGCGCTGGAGCGGGGAACAGATACGCAGTATTTT. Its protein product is CASSLALERGTDTQYF.